Listed below are T cell receptor beta chains from one sample, sequenced in a study of blood T cell repertoires in COVID-19. Data came from immunoSEQ multiplex PCR; TCRdb stores just in-frame clones and leaves some out. Found here are approximately 270,000 clones, just under 90% of them singletons; the top ten hold over 3.5%. Sequencing input: PBMCs or T cells enriched from blood (not recorded which). The receptors here all came from a woman aged 25 to 39 with acute COVID-19. CDR3s include the opening cysteine and the closing phenylalanine or tryptophan. A D gene is named only where the DNA matches it firmly. Clone size is given for some rows only: seen once, a few or many times, or a class if the clone is expanded.

d_call j_call clone_size v_call cdr3_aa cdr3_nt
NA TRBJ1-3 NA TRBV5-1 CASSRGGVAGNTIYF TGCGCCAGCAGCCGAGGCGGGGTTGCGGGAAACACCATATATTTT
NA TRBJ2-7 NA TRBV12-3/TRBV12-4 CASSLDRGREQYF TGTGCCAGCAGTTTAGATAGAGGGCGCGAGCAGTACTTC
NA TRBJ1-6 NA TRBV7-2 CASSSSEGPYNSPLHF TGTGCCAGCAGCAGCTCCGAGGGCCCCTATAATTCACCCCTCCACTTT
NA TRBJ1-1 NA TRBV6-2/TRBV6-3 CASSFQGKGPDSEAFF TGTGCCAGCAGTTTCCAGGGGAAAGGTCCTGATTCTGAAGCTTTCTTT
NA TRBJ1-5 NA TRBV27 CASRLTFRDQPQHF TGTGCCAGCAGGTTAACCTTCCGGGATCAGCCCCAGCATTTT
TRBD2 TRBJ2-3 NA TRBV7-6 CASSLTGLPMDTQYF TGTGCCAGCAGCTTAACGGGACTACCCATGGATACGCAGTATTTT
TRBD2 TRBJ2-7 NA TRBV4-3 CASSQERGAGISSYEQYF TGCGCCAGCAGCCAAGAGAGGGGAGCGGGGATCAGCTCCTACGAGCAGTACTTC
TRBD2 TRBJ2-7 NA TRBV24-1 CATSDAGTSGTYEQYF TGTGCCACCAGTGATGCCGGGACTAGCGGGACCTACGAGCAGTACTTC
TRBD2 TRBJ2-7 NA TRBV27 CASSFGSGTYEQYF TGTGCCAGCAGTTTTGGTAGCGGGACCTACGAGCAGTACTTC
NA TRBJ1-5 once TRBV7-6 CASSLGTGPHQPQHF TGTGCCAGCAGCTTAGGAACAGGGCCCCATCAGCCCCAGCATTTT
NA TRBJ2-1 NA TRBV9 CASSVDISGYNEQFF TGTGCCAGCAGCGTAGATATCTCGGGATACAATGAGCAGTTCTTC
TRBD2 TRBJ2-4 NA TRBV11-2 CASSLAGGWEGKNIQYF TGTGCCAGCAGCTTAGCGGGGGGTTGGGAAGGCAAAAACATTCAGTACTTC
NA TRBJ2-3 NA TRBV6-5 CASSYYRTDTQYF TGTGCCAGCAGTTACTATCGGACAGATACGCAGTATTTT
TRBD2 TRBJ2-5 NA TRBV27 CASSPGLAGVFVETQYF TGTGCCAGCAGTCCGGGACTAGCGGGAGTTTTTGTGGAGACCCAGTACTTC
TRBD2 TRBJ2-1 once TRBV19 CASHSGRDYNEQFF TGTGCCAGTCATAGCGGGAGGGACTACAATGAGCAGTTCTTC
NA TRBJ1-1 NA TRBV7-9 CASSPGGGGNTEAFF TGTGCCAGCAGCCCCGGGGGAGGTGGGAACACTGAAGCTTTCTTT
TRBD1 TRBJ2-1 NA TRBV19 CASSATTGSDYNEQFF TGTGCCAGTAGTGCCACGACAGGGTCAGACTACAATGAGCAGTTCTTC
TRBD2 TRBJ2-1 NA TRBV19 CASSPTSEAFTEQFF TGTGCCAGTAGTCCAACTAGCGAGGCCTTTACCGAGCAGTTCTTC
NA TRBJ1-1 NA TRBV30 CAWSGAPDGTPNTEAFF TGTGCCTGGAGTGGGGCCCCCGATGGAACTCCGAACACTGAAGCTTTCTTT
NA TRBJ2-2 NA TRBV2 CASSVGRGTGELFF TGTGCCAGCAGTGTGGGTAGGGGCACCGGGGAGCTGTTTTTT
TRBD1 TRBJ1-1 NA TRBV6-5 CASRGGQGVGEAFF TGTGCCAGCAGGGGGGGACAGGGGGTCGGTGAAGCTTTCTTT
NA TRBJ2-2 NA TRBV6-4 CASSPKTGELFF TGTGCCAGCAGTCCTAAAACCGGGGAGCTGTTTTTT
TRBD2 TRBJ2-2 NA TRBV7-8 CASSSGLAGVTGELFF TGTGCCAGCAGCTCGGGACTAGCGGGAGTCACCGGGGAGCTGTTTTTT
NA TRBJ2-2 once TRBV28 CASSDSANTGELFF TGTGCCAGCAGTGACAGTGCCAACACCGGGGAGCTGTTTTTT
TRBD1 TRBJ2-7 NA TRBV28 CASSTDRVASYEQYF TGTGCCAGCAGCACCGACAGGGTTGCTTCCTACGAGCAGTACTTC
NA TRBJ2-7 once TRBV28 CASTFRGGVYEQYF TGTGCCAGCACCTTTAGAGGGGGTGTTTACGAGCAGTACTTC